The sample holds many counts of the clone carrying this TCR beta chain. Its antigen remains unidentified. The sample originates from a study of T cells in Graves' hyperthyroidism and ophthalmopathy. RNA transcripts provided the source from which TCR beta CDR3 regions were amplified. The study used the HTBI primer set for a first-round RT-PCR of the TCR CDR3. One entry per CDR3 protein, called by TCRdb with MiXCR from the multiplex PCR reads. The data show around 530,000 distinct CDR3 sequences, with roughly 15% seen just once and approximately 16% held by the top ten. Study-wide findings and caveats: Ophthalmopathy could be told apart from stable hyperthyroidism with a 13 V-J model.

This CDR3 spans 12 amino acids. In germline, CDR1 is ENHRY, CDR2 SYGVKD. V lost 11 bases, J lost 9 bases, and 7 bases stayed unmatched. The material sequenced was blood. The rearrangement uses TRBV10-3 and TRBJ2-5, with 12 bases fitting TRBD2. The origin of this receptor is a woman under 30 with Graves' ophthalmopathy. The CDR3 here is CAVQTSGSSQYF. CDR3 nucleotide sequence: TGTGCCGTTCAGACTAGCGGGAGTTCCCAGTACTTC.